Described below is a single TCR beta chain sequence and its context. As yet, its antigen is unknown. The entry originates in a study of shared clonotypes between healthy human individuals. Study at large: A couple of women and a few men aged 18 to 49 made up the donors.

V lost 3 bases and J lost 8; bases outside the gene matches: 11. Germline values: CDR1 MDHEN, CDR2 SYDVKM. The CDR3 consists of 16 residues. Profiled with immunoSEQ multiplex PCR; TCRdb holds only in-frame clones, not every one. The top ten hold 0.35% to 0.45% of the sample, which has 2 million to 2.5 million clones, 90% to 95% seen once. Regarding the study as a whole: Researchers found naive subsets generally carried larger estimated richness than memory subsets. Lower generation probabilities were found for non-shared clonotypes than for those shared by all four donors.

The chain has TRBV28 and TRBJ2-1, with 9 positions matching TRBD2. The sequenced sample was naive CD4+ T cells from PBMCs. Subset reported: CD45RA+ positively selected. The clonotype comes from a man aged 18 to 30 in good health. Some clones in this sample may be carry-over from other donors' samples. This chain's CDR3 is CASSFQASGTWDEQFF. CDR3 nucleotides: TGTGCCAGCAGTTTTCAGGCTAGCGGGACTTGGGATGAGCAGTTCTTC.